This TCR beta chain was profiled in a study of monozygotic twins with inflammatory bowel disease. Whole-study results and caveats: Telling apart the different T cell subtypes was not possible. Twins with IBD were found to have lower TCRbeta diversity (inverse Simpson) than healthy co-twins.

Total RNA input per TCR library was around 3,500 ng. TCRdb reprocessed the 5' RACE reads and keeps a single row for each CDR3 protein, giving no DNA. This repertoire includes 150,000 to 200,000 distinct CDR3 sequences. Per donor there was one draw, yielding a blood sample of roughly 2.7 ml. In regard to this clonotype: Its specificity is unknown.

Germline V gene data show CDR1 as MNHNS and CDR2 as SASEGT. CDR3 length: 14 amino acids. The clonotype originates from a human donor with ulcerative colitis or Crohn's disease, or a healthy co-twin of an affected twin (not recorded which). Sequencing input: blood. J is TRBJ2-2 and V is TRBV6-1; as DNA is missing, the TRBD2 call by TCRdb cannot be tested. This CDR3 reads CASSEREGTGELFF.